This T cell receptor beta chain was identified in a study of shared T cell receptors in the human thymus (dated by TCRdb to the early 2020s). Context from the whole study: The study examined how self-reactive, shared T-cell receptor alpha chains are generated in the human thymus.

Library creation used the immunoSEQ multiplex PCR assay. Sourced from immuneACCESS, this table was stored by TCRdb with only in-frame sequences that have V and J called. A share of the clones is absent; for the studies checked, an unresolved V gene accounts for under half, and the remainder has no known explanation. This sample holds approximately 490,000 clones; around three quarters were observed only once. Roughly 0.013% of the sample comes from the top ten. This clone has only one observation. The target of this receptor is not known. One base away there is no much larger clone; base qualities are not given. There are 17 amino acids in the CDR3, from cysteine to phenylalanine inclusive. Of all the DNA, just the CDR3 is kept, 51 bases in frame from base 1. Here V drops 2 bases and J drops 4 bases, and the junction holds 12 bases not matched to any gene. Reading the germline V gene (reference sequence) gives CDR1 MNHEY and CDR2 SMNVEV.

The sample also formed part of further work on human thymus T cells. The second study's paper adds: Immunologically healthy infants undergoing open corrective cardiac surgery for congenital heart defects in Finland were used as donors. Thymus tissue was collected as surgical resects that were removed during corrective cardiac surgery. Usage of V and J gene segments appeared to be biased in both the thymic and the peripheral blood repertoires. The related research found that thymic TCR repertoires overlapped highly between unrelated individuals. The study used 7 or 8 infant thymus samples plus four related peripheral blood samples to characterize TCR alpha and beta repertoires. The cohort included several male and two female infants, with donor ages spanning 7 to 244 days. Thymocytes were released mechanically from tissue and stored at -70 °C as pellets of roughly 9.5-32 million cells. A QIAsymphony instrument was used to extract genomic DNA from frozen cell pellets. The immunoSEQ multiplex PCR assay was used to amplify the TCRB and TCRAD loci from a standardized quantity of quality-controlled genomic DNA. Amplicons spanned the V(D)J region at a length sufficient to cover the CDR3 and identify V and J genes. Through the commercial immunoSEQ service, the amplicons were sequenced on an Illumina platform. Primer bias and sequencing errors were corrected as previously described, and TCRAD and TCRB definitions were based on the IMGT database. Analysis of the repertoires was done with immunoSEQ Analyzer 3.0 and VDJTools and included basic statistics, V/J segment usage, diversity estimates, rarefaction and pairwise overlap. Chao1, ChaoE, Efron-Thisted, Shannon and inverse Simpson indices were used to estimate diversity, which was also estimated on datasets down-sampled to the smallest sample. For repertoire overlap, CDR3 nucleotide sequence, V gene and J gene had to match strictly, and clustering was done by Jaccard-based multidimensional scaling. Thymus samples yielded on average roughly 840,000 unique TCRB clonotypes, compared with around 79,000 from blood samples.

Sequenced: thymocytes. Rearrangement joined TRBV27 to TRBJ2-7, with 9 bases in between that match TRBD1. The clonotype was recovered from a boy under three years old with a congenital heart defect. Donor details come from another sample of the same person, matched by shared clones. The CDR3 here reads CASSLKGTGNQRYEQYF. In nucleotide form, the sequence is TGTGCCAGCAGTTTAAAGGGGACAGGGAACCAAAGGTACGAGCAGTACTTC.